This T cell receptor beta chain was obtained from a study of CD8+ T cells in alopecia areata. About the study: Treated patients were given oral tofacitinib, which was dosed at 5 to 10 mg twice daily.

Findings and limits, study-wide: Tofacitinib produced a significant decrease in scalp clonality and in expanded CD8+ clones among the top 100.

Trimming shortened V by 1 base and J by 0 bases, and 13 bases separated the two germline ends. Germline V gene lookup returns CDR1 SGHRS and CDR2 YFSETQ. The length of the CDR3 is 17 residues. Sequencing relied on a cDNA template that was reverse transcribed from extracted RNA. Sequenced by immunoSEQ multiplex PCR; TCRdb stores in-frame clones only, minus some. The sample lists 120,000 to 150,000 clones; 86% were seen once. The sample's treatment: oral pan-JAK inhibitor, 5-10 mg twice daily. A word on this clone: Its matching antigen is unknown.

The sample was CD8+ T cells sorted from blood, taken at week 4, from a patient treated with tofacitinib. The sequence came from a human donor with alopecia areata. The V gene is TRBV5-1, the J gene TRBJ1-4; D ambiguous. In nucleotides, the CDR3 is TGCGCCAGCAGCTTGAGTGTGACGGCAGCAACTAATGAAAAACTGTTTTTT. This translates into CASSLSVTAATNEKLFF.